This T cell receptor beta chain was obtained from a study of early T cells in non-severe SARS-CoV-2 infection. Study-wide background: The sequenced material was bulk RNA from unsorted whole blood, and its chains were unpaired. Broader study findings: VDJdb matching, biased toward anti-spike CD8 responses, missed private and CD4 specificities.

This clonotype came up many times. Its antigen is still unknown. V lost 4 bases, J lost 6 bases, and 13 bases lay in between. Germline CDR1 is SGHDN and CDR2 is FVKESK. CDR3 length: 13 amino acids. Unique molecular identifiers were affixed to single, distinct cDNA molecules. TCRdb passed the 5' RACE reads through MiXCR, listing each CDR3 protein once. The table lists about 58,000 distinct CDR3 sequences, over 10% of them singletons, with around 3.5% in the top ten. Sequenced input: whole blood. The chain recombines TRBV14 with TRBJ2-7; the D is unclear. The source is an adult who was a healthcare worker with PCR-confirmed SARS-CoV-2 infection or an uninfected control (not recorded which). The CDR3 loop reads CASSRYRTGEQYF. For the CDR3, the DNA is TGTGCCAGCAGCCGATACCGGACGGGCGAGCAGTACTTC.